The present T cell receptor beta chain was sequenced within a study of blood T cell repertoires in COVID-19. The assay was immunoSEQ multiplex PCR, and TCRdb's table has in-frame clones only and misses some. Of about 200,000 clones listed, approximately 86% were seen once; the top ten hold approximately 3%. This CDR3 is 15 amino acids long. Germline lookup yields CDR1 SGHRS and CDR2 YFSETQ. V gave up 4 bases and J gave up 2 bases, with 14 bases separating them. The receptor's source is a man aged 55 to 69 with acute or convalescent COVID-19. The sequenced material came from peripheral blood. V and J are TRBV5-1 and TRBJ2-3, with D possibly matching TRBD1 (5 bases). The CDR3 DNA reads TGCGCCAGCAGCCCCATTGGGGCCCTCACAGATACGCAGTATTTT. As protein: CASSPIGALTDTQYF.